The 18 T cell receptor beta chains in this list originate from one sample, sequenced in a study of glioma-infiltrating T cells after dendritic cell vaccination. Measured with immunoSEQ multiplex PCR; TCRdb has only the in-frame clones, and not every one. The repertoire holds about 95,000 clones, over 75% seen once, with over 2.5% in the top ten. The specimen comprised blood, sampled before dendritic cell vaccination. Receptors were obtained from a human donor with glioblastoma.

The chain carries TRBV4-1 and TRBJ2-3; 9 bases fit TRBD2. The V and J ends lost 1 base and 6 bases, in that order; junction bases with no gene match: 5. This CDR3 is 15 amino acids long. The germline V gene encodes CDR1 MGHRA and CDR2 YSYEKL. CDR3 nucleotide sequence: TGCGCCAGCAGCCAAGTATGGCTAGCGGGGGATACGCAGTATTTT. Amino acids: CASSQVWLAGDTQYF.

CDR3 region: CASSQDLARGITEAFF. The CDR3 DNA is TGTGCCAGCAGCCAAGATTTGGCCAGGGGGATCACTGAAGCTTTCTTT. V and J are TRBV14 and TRBJ1-1; 7 nucleotides line up with TRBD1. The V gene end was trimmed by 0 bases and the J gene end by 4 bases; junction bases not matched to a gene: 8. The CDR3 sequence is 16 residues long. Germline V gives CDR1 SGHDN, CDR2 FVKESK.

The chain couples TRBV6-1 to TRBJ1-4; D not resolved. Per the germline V gene, CDR1 is MNHNS and CDR2 is SASEGT. This CDR3 is 14 amino acids long. Trimming took off 4 bases at V and 5 bases at J, with 11 bases between the two ends. CDR3 protein: CASSGRGINEKLFF. CDR3 nucleotide sequence: TGTGCCAGCAGTGGCCGGGGAATCAATGAAAAACTGTTTTTT.

The chain uses TRBV5-1 and TRBJ2-5, with D possibly TRBD2 on 5 matching bases. There are 14 residues in the CDR3. CDR1 and CDR2 (germline): SGHRS, YFSETQ. V was shortened by 4 bases and J by 2 bases, with 12 bases between the two germline ends. The CDR3 bases are TGCGCCAGCAGCGTAACCGGGATGCAAGAGACCCAGTACTTC. Protein sequence: CASSVTGMQETQYF.

The V and J genes are TRBV5-6 and TRBJ2-7; D is possibly TRBD1 (6 bases). Trimming removed 0 bases at V and 2 bases at J, with 9 bases between. Germline assignment: CDR1 SGHDT and CDR2 YYEEEE. This CDR3 is 14 amino acids long. CDR3 coding DNA: TGTGCCAGCAGCTTGGGTTGGACAGCCTACGAGCAGTACTTC. The encoded protein is CASSLGWTAYEQYF. Full variable domain (rest looked up from reference TRBV5-6 and TRBJ2-7): DAGVTQSPTHLIKTRGQQVTLRCSPKSGHDTVSWYQQALGQGPQFIFQYYEEEERQRGNFPDRFSGHQFPNYSSELNVNALLLGDSALYLCASSLGWTAYEQYFGPGTRLTVT.

The chain uses TRBV5-4 and TRBJ2-3, with TRBD1 matching over 9 bases. The CDR3 loop spans 15 amino acids. CDR1 and CDR2 from the germline V gene are SGHNT and YYREEE (reference sequence). With 4 bases clipped from V and 0 bases from J, the junction kept 3 bases outside the gene matches. DNA for the CDR3: TGTGCCAGCAGCCTCGGACAGGGGAGCACAGATACGCAGTATTTT. It codes for CASSLGQGSTDTQYF.

This clone has a handful of counts. This chain joins TRBV5-3 and TRBJ2-7, with 7 bases lining up with TRBD1. TRBV5-3 is designated an ORF whose function remains uncertain. The ends lost 2 bases at V and 6 bases at J; junction bases unmatched: 8. The CDR3 contains 14 residues. CDR3 amino acids: CARSFSVGGCEQYF. DNA of the CDR3: TGTGCCAGAAGCTTCTCCGTAGGGGGCTGCGAGCAGTACTTC.

V usage is TRBV7-3 and J usage is TRBJ1-3; D unresolved. The CDR3 sequence is 15 residues long. Germline V gene data show CDR1 as SGHTA and CDR2 as FQGTGA. V was trimmed by 1 base and J by 0 bases, leaving 7 bases between them. The CDR3, as DNA: TGTGCCAGCAGCTTAATACATCACTCTGGAAACACCATATATTTT. It codes for CASSLIHHSGNTIYF.

This rearrangement joins TRBV12-5 to TRBJ1-6, with D uncertain. Germline values: CDR1 LGHNT, CDR2 FRNRAP. The CDR3 runs to 14 residues. Trimming left V 3 bases short and J 10 bases short, with 13 bases between. CDR3 sequence reads: CASGFQTGRSPLHF. CDR3 sequence (DNA): TGTGCTAGTGGTTTTCAAACCGGGAGATCACCCCTCCACTTT.

The chain combines TRBV7-6 with TRBJ2-7, with D possibly TRBD2 on 6 matching bases. Trimming left V 3 bases short and J 2 bases short, with 8 bases between. The CDR3 extends over 13 amino acids. Per the germline V gene, CDR1 is SGHVS and CDR2 is FNYEAQ. The CDR3 reads CASSLGTAYEQYF. As DNA, the CDR3 is TGTGCCAGCAGCTTGGGGACTGCCTACGAGCAGTACTTC.

This CDR3 is CASRAGANTEAFF. In nucleotides, the CDR3 is TGTGCCAGCAGGGCGGGGGCGAACACTGAAGCTTTCTTT. The gene calls are TRBV7-3 and TRBJ1-1; TRBD1 might be the D (6 bases). V was trimmed by 6 bases and J by 1 base, leaving 9 bases between them. The CDR3 has 13 residues. Per the germline V gene, CDR1 is SGHTA and CDR2 is FQGTGA.

This chain joins TRBV7-2 and TRBJ2-2; D might be TRBD2 (6 bases). V was clipped by 3 bases and J by 2 bases, with 7 bases between them. Germline values: CDR1 SGHTA, CDR2 FQGNSA. The CDR3 is 14 residues long. The CDR3 DNA reads as TGTGCCAGCAGCTTTAGCGGAAACACCGGGGAGCTGTTTTTT. Its translation: CASSFSGNTGELFF.

This chain joins TRBV27 and TRBJ1-1; possible D gene TRBD1, 5 bases. Germline CDR1 reads MNHEY; CDR2 reads SMNVEV (reference sequence). Trimming cost V 6 bases and J 5 bases, with 13 bases left between them. There are 13 residues in the CDR3. CDR3 region: CASRRGVLTEAFF. CDR3 coding DNA: TGTGCCAGCAGACGGGGGGTATTGACTGAAGCTTTCTTT.

This rearrangement joins TRBV7-2 to TRBJ2-3, with 9 bases fitting TRBD2. J gave up 4 bases and V 4 bases, and 6 bases lay outside the gene matches. CDR3 length: 15 residues. Looked up from germline, CDR1 is SGHTA and CDR2 is FQGNSA. CDR3 DNA: TGTGCCAGCAGCTACGGGACTAGCATCGCAGATACGCAGTATTTT. It translates to CASSYGTSIADTQYF. The full variable domain, completed using reference TRBV7-2 and TRBJ2-3, is GAGVSQSPSNKVTEKGKDVELRCDPISGHTALYWYRQSLGQGLEFLIYFQGNSAPDKSGLPSDRFSAERTGGSVSTLTIQRTQQEDSAVYLCASSYGTSIADTQYFGPGTRLTVL.

V gene TRBV5-1 combines with J gene TRBJ1-5; tentatively, D is TRBD1 (6 bases). Germline V lookup: CDR1 SGHRS, CDR2 YFSETQ. CDR3 length: 15 amino acids. V lost 4 bases and J 4 bases, leaving 15 bases between the germline ends. The CDR3 protein is CASSPVGGQNQPQHF. CDR3 in DNA: TGCGCCAGCAGCCCGGTCGGGGGGCAAAATCAGCCCCAGCATTTT.

This chain uses TRBV29-1 with TRBJ2-3; TRBD2 matches 7 bases. CDR1 is SQVTM and CDR2 is ANQGSEA in the germline V gene. CDR3 size: 15 residues. J was trimmed by 3 bases and V by 1 base; bases with no gene match: 7. CDR3 protein: CSVEGGGMRTDTQYF. CDR3 sequence (DNA): TGCAGCGTTGAAGGGGGGGGGATGCGGACAGATACGCAGTATTTT.

This clone was observed a handful of times. This chain links TRBV5-6 with TRBJ1-6; D ambiguous. Germline-derived CDR1 and CDR2 are SGHDT and YYEEEE. The germline V and J ends were trimmed by 3 bases and 6 bases, with 13 bases remaining between them. This CDR3 region has 15 residues. Here the CDR3 DNA reads TGTGCCAGCAGCTCCCCCGGCAGGCTTAATTCACCCCTCCACTTT. Amino acid sequence: CASSSPGRLNSPLHF. Supplemented by reference TRBV5-6 and TRBJ1-6, the full variable domain reads DAGVTQSPTHLIKTRGQQVTLRCSPKSGHDTVSWYQQALGQGPQFIFQYYEEEERQRGNFPDRFSGHQFPNYSSELNVNALLLGDSALYLCASSSPGRLNSPLHFGNGTRLTVT.

The chain joins TRBV7-2 to TRBJ1-2; 8 bases line up with TRBD1. Germline V lookup: CDR1 SGHTA, CDR2 FQGNSA. The length of the CDR3 is 15 residues. The V gene end was trimmed by 5 bases and the J gene end by 4 bases; junction bases not matched to a gene: 9. CDR3 residues: CASSPDRGPTYGYTF. DNA of the CDR3: TGTGCCAGCAGCCCAGACAGGGGCCCGACCTATGGCTACACCTTC.